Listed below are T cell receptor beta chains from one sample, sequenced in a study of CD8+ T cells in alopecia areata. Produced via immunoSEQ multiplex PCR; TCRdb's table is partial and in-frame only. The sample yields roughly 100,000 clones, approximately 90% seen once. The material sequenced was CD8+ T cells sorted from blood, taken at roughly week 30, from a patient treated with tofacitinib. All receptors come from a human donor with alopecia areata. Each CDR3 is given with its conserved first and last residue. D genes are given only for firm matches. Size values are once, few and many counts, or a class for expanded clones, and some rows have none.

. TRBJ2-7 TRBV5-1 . CASSLGTASYEQYF TGCGCCAGCAGCTTGGGGACAGCCTCCTACGAGCAGTACTTC
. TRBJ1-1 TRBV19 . CASSISHGGNTEAFF TGTGCCAGTAGTATATCTCACGGGGGGAACACTGAAGCTTTCTTT
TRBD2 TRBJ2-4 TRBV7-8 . CASSLELAGGNQNIQYF TGTGCCAGCAGCTTAGAACTAGCGGGGGGGAATCAAAACATTCAGTACTTC
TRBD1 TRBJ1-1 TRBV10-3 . CAISEPDRGLTEAFF TGTGCCATCAGTGAGCCGGACAGGGGACTCACTGAAGCTTTCTTT
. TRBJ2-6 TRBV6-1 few CASSSQGSGANVLTF TGTGCCAGCAGTTCCCAAGGTTCCGGGGCCAACGTCCTGACTTTC
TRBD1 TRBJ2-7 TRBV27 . CASSLSGTGDVYEQYF TGTGCCAGCAGTTTATCGGGAACAGGGGATGTCTACGAGCAGTACTTC
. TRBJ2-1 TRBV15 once CATSREGFSDEQFF TGTGCCACCAGCAGAGAGGGGTTCAGCGATGAGCAGTTCTTC
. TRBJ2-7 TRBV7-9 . CASSGPNKTSGAYEQYF TGTGCCAGCAGCGGCCCTAATAAAACTTCGGGGGCCTACGAGCAGTACTTC
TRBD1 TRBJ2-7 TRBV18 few CASSPRTGLYEQYF TGTGCCAGCTCACCAAGGACAGGACTTTACGAGCAGTACTTC
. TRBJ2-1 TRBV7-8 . CASSLAPGQNNEQFF TGTGCCAGCAGCTTAGCGCCGGGACAAAACAATGAGCAGTTCTTC
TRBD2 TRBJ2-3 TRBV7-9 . CASIPSGGRTDTQYF TGTGCCAGCATTCCCAGCGGGGGCCGCACAGATACGCAGTATTTT
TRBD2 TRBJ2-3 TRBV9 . CASSVDSATSGGTNTQYF TGTGCCAGCAGCGTAGACTCGGCGACTAGCGGAGGCACGAATACGCAGTATTTT
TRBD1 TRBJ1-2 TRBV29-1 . CSVSGGTDYGYTF TGCAGCGTCTCAGGGGGTACGGACTATGGCTACACCTTC
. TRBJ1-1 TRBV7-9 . CASSSPTGPLEAFF TGTGCCAGCAGCTCCCCGACAGGCCCCCTTGAAGCTTTCTTT
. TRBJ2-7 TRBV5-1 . CASSLAVSYEQYF TGCGCCAGCAGCTTGGCCGTGTCCTACGAGCAGTACTTC
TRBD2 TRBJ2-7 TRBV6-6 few CASTDSGKGAYEQYF TGTGCCAGCACCGATAGCGGGAAAGGAGCCTACGAGCAGTACTTC
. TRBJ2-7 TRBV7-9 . CASSSTAHVSYEQYF TGTGCCAGCAGCTCGACAGCGCATGTTTCCTACGAGCAGTACTTC
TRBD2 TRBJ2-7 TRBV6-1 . CASSASGAYEQYF TGTGCCAGCAGTGCTAGCGGGGCTTACGAGCAGTACTTC
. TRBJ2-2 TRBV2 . CASSGTSGELFF TGTGCCAGCAGTGGGACGTCCGGGGAGCTGTTTTTT
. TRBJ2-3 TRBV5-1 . CASSLELGTDTQYF TGCGCCAGCAGCTTGGAGTTAGGCACAGATACGCAGTATTTT
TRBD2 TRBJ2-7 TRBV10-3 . CAINPSGRDYEQYF TGTGCCATCAACCCGAGCGGGAGAGACTACGAGCAGTACTTC
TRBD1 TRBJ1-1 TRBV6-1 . CASGQGIGTEAFF TGTGCCAGCGGACAGGGGATAGGCACTGAAGCTTTCTTT
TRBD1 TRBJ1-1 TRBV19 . CASTTVPGQGLNTEAFF TGTGCCAGTACTACCGTCCCGGGACAGGGACTGAACACTGAAGCTTTCTTT
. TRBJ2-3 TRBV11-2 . CASSLEPGLSTDTQYF TGTGCCAGCAGCTTAGAGCCGGGACTCAGCACAGATACGCAGTATTTT
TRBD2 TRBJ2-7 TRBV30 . CAWTPTSAYEQYF TGTGCCTGGACACCTACTAGCGCATACGAGCAGTACTTC
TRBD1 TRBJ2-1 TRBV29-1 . CSNGQGPYNEQFF TGCAGTAATGGACAGGGGCCGTACAATGAGCAGTTCTTC
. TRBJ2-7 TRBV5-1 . CASSLTSSYEQYF TGCGCCAGCAGCTTGACTAGCAGCTACGAGCAGTACTTC
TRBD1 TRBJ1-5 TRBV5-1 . CASSFGGGGQPQHF TGCGCCAGCAGTTTTGGAGGGGGCGGTCAGCCCCAGCATTTT
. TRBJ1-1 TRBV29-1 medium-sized CSSKESQNTEAFF TGCAGCTCCAAAGAGTCACAGAACACTGAAGCTTTCTTT
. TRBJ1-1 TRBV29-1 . CSVEEDLSTEAFF TGCAGCGTTGAAGAGGACCTGAGCACTGAAGCTTTCTTT
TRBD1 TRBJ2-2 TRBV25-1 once CASSDRGPVDTGELFF TGTGCCAGCAGTGACAGGGGGCCCGTGGACACCGGGGAGCTGTTTTTT
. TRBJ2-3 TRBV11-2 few CASSSWTAQGTQYF TGTGCCAGCAGCTCCTGGACTGCCCAAGGGACGCAGTATTTT
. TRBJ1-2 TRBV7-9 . CASSRSYGYTF TGTGCCAGCAGTCGTTCTTATGGCTACACCTTC